Presented here are 5 T cell receptor beta chains from one specimen sequenced in a study of identical twins. Using its own MiXCR run on the 5' RACE reads, TCRdb lists one record per CDR3 protein. The table includes roughly 710,000 distinct CDR3 sequences, roughly 6% detected once. Input material: naive T cells sorted from blood. The receptors were gathered from a man aged 18-30 years in good health.

The V and J genes are TRBV5-6 and TRBJ2-7; the D gene could be TRBD1 or TRBD2 (6 bases each). Germline loops: CDR1 SGHDT, CDR2 YYEEEE. V shed 1 base and J shed 4 bases, with 15 bases lying between them. CDR3 length: 15 amino acids. The CDR3 nucleotides are TGTGCCAGCAGCTTGCGACGCGGGACAATGTACGAGCAGTACGTC. Translated, it gives CASSLRRGTMYEQYV.

Ten or more counts support this clonotype. The chain is built from TRBV4-3 and TRBJ1-3; D uncertain. In germline, CDR1 is LGHNA, CDR2 YSLEER. V lost 0 bases and J 2 bases, leaving 8 bases between the germline ends. This CDR3 region has 15 residues. This chain's CDR3 is CASSQDRRAGNTIYF. In nucleotides, the CDR3 is TGCGCCAGCAGCCAAGATCGCAGAGCTGGAAACACCATATATTTT.

This clonotype was seen at least ten times. The chain employs TRBV7-9 and TRBJ1-3; no clear D. Germline assignment: CDR1 SEHNR and CDR2 FQNEAQ (reference sequence). The length of the CDR3 is 15 residues. Trimming cost V 2 bases and J 0 bases, with 8 bases left between them. CDR3 DNA sequence: TGTGCCAGCAGCTTAACTCCGACCTCTGGAAACACCATATATTTT. It encodes CASSLTPTSGNTIYF.

The table lists this clonotype with a count of one. The genes are TRBV1 and TRBJ2-7; the table assigns TRBD1, which was not confirmed against the DNA. TRBV1 is described as a pseudogene. This CDR3 has 17 residues. The CDR3 DNA is TGCACCAGCAGCCCCCCATCAGGGGGGCGGGATACCTACGAGCAGTACGTC. Protein product: CTSSPPSGGRDTYEQYV.

This clonotype was picked up a small number of times. The chain employs TRBV10-1 and TRBJ2-5, with no clear D. Trimming took 3 bases from V and 4 from J, leaving 6 bases between them. Germline V gene data show CDR1 as WNHNN and CDR2 as SYGVQD (reference sequence). CDR3 length equals 12 residues. CDR3 DNA sequence: TGCGCCAGCAGTGACTTCGCAGAGACCCAGTACTTC. Translated: CASSDFAETQYF.